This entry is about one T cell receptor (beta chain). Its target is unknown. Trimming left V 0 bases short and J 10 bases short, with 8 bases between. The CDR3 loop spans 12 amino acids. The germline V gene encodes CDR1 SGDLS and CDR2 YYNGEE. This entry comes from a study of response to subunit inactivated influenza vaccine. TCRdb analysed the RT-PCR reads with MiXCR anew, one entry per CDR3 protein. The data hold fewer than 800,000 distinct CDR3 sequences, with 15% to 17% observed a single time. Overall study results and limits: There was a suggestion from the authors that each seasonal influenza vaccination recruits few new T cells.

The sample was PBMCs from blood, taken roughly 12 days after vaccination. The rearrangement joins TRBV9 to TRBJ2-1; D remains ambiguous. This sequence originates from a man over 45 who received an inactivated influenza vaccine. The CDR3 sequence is CASSVGVGEQFF. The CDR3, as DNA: TGTGCCAGCAGCGTAGGAGTCGGGGAGCAGTTCTTC. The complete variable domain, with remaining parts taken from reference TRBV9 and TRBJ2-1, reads DSGVTQTPKHLITATGQRVTLRCSPRSGDLSVYWYQQSLDQGLQFLIQYYNGEERAKGNILERFSAQQFPDLHSELNLSSLELGDSALYFCASSVGVGEQFFGPGTRLTVL.